This TCR beta chain was retrieved from a study of cytomegalovirus exposure and HLA in healthy donors. The sample holds many counts of this clone. 13 Jbeta primers and 60 Vbeta primers were used for the PCR. The table came from immunoSEQ multiplex PCR; TCRdb's copy has only in-frame clones and leaves some out. The sample carries approximately 100,000 clones, over 60% recorded once. The J segment lost 8 bases and the V segment lost 2 bases, leaving 7 bases of the junction unmatched. The CDR3 is 15 residues long. Germline loops: CDR1 LGHNA, CDR2 YSLEER. The chain joins TRBV4-3 to TRBJ1-4; 8 nucleotides align to TRBD1. Material: PBMCs. The origin of this receptor is a man aged 55-75 years in good health and CMV-seropositive. CDR3 in amino acids: CASSQSTGVQEKLFF. The CDR3 bases are TGCGCCAGCAGCCAATCGACAGGGGTACAAGAAAAACTGTTTTTT.